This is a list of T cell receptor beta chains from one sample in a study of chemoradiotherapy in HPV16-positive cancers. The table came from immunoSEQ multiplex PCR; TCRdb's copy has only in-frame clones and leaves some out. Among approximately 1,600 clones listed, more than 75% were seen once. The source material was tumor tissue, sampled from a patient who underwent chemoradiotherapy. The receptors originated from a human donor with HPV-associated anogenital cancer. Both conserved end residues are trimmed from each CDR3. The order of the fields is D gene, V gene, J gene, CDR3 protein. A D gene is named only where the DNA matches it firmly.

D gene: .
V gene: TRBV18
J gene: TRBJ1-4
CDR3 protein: ASSPRGSSVEKLF

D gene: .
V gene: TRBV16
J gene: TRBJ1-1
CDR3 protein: ASSQFWQNTEAF

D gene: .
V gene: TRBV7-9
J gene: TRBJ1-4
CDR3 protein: ASSSLEANEKLF

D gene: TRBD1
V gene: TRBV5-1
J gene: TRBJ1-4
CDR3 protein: ASSPQGAPYEKLF

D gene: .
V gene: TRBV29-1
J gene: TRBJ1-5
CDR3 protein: SVIQGYGNQPQH

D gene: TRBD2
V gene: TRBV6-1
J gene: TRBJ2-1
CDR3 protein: ASRAFNGGSHEQF

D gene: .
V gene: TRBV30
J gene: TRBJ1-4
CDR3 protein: AWNLGGEKLF

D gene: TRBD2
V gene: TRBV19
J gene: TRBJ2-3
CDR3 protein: ASGTSGRSPQYTQY

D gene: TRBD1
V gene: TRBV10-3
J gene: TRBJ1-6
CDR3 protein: AISSTGVWPLH

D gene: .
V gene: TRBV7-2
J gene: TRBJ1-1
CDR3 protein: ASSFGPGGTEAF

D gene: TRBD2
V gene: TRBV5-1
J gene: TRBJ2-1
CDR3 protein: ASSTGLAGNDEQF

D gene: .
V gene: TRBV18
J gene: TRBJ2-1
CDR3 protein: ASSPLRQGPIEQF

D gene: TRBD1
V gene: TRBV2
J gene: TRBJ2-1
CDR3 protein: ASSVGPGQAALTPYNEQF

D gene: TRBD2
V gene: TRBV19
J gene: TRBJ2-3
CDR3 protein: ASSTGGQAADTQY

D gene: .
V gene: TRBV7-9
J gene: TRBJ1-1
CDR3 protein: ASSVQGTNTEAF

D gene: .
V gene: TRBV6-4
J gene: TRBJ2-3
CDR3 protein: ASSPLAGGTDTQY

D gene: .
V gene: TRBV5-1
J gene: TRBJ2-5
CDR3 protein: ASSFPTGPSETQY

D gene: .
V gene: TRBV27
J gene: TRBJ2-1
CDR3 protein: AIHTPLEQF

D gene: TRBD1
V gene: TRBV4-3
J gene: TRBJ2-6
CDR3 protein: ASSQQGASSGANVLT

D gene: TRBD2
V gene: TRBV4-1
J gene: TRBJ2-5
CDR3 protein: ASSPVAGVETQY

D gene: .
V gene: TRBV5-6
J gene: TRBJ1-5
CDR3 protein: ASSPRGATQPQH

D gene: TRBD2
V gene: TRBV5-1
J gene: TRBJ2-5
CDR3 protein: ASSLDGGGMVTGVSETQY